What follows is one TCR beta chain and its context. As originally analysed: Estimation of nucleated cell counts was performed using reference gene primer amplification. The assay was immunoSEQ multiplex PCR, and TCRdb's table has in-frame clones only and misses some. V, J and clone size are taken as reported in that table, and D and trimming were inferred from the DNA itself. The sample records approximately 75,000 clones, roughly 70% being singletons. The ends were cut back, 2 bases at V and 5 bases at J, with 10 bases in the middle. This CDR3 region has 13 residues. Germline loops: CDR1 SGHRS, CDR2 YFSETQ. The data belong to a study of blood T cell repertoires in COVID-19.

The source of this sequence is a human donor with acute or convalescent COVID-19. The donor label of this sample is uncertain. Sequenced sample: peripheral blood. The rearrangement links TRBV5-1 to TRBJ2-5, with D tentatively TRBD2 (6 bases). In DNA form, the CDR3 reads TGCGCCAGCAGCTTATCCGGGAGTGAGACCCAGTACTTC. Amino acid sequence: CASSLSGSETQYF.